The rows below give T cell receptor beta chains drawn from one sample of a study of human T cells and chemical hapten exposure. TCRdb re-called the RACE reads through MiXCR, storing one row per CDR3 protein. The table shows more than 70,000 distinct CDR3 sequences, with 8.5% occurring only once. The sequencing here drew on whole blood, taken in connection with sensitization to the hapten diphenylcyclopropenone (DPC). These receptors came from a man aged 35-49 years with alopecia areata. Some clones in this sample may be carry-over from other donors' samples. The CDR3 runs from the conserved cysteine through the conserved F or W. The D gene is left open where the match is weak. For some rows the clone size is stated as once, few or many, or as a class when expanded; others skip it.

clone size,D gene,V gene,J gene,CDR3 DNA,CDR3 protein
.,TRBD1,TRBV24-1,TRBJ2-2,TGTGCCACCACCGGACAGGGAGACACCGGGGAGCTGTTTTTT,CATTGQGDTGELFF
.,.,TRBV15,TRBJ2-3,TGTGCCACCAGCAGAGATTGGGATACGCAGTATTTT,CATSRDWDTQYF
many,TRBD1,TRBV10-3,TRBJ2-5,TGTGCCATCAGGGACAGGGGGGAGACCCAGTACTTC,CAIRDRGETQYF
.,.,TRBV5-1,TRBJ2-3,TGCGCCAGCAGCTTGACTAGTGGGGCCGCGGGCACAGATACGCAGTATTTT,CASSLTSGAAGTDTQYF
medium-sized,.,TRBV5-1,TRBJ2-3,TGCGCCAGCAGCTTGTACGCTAGCGCCCACACAGATACGCAGTATTTT,CASSLYASAHTDTQYF
.,.,TRBV11-2,TRBJ1-4,TGTGCCAGCAGCTTACAGGAAAAACTGTTTTTT,CASSLQEKLFF
few,TRBD2,TRBV5-8,TRBJ2-5,TGTGCCAGCAGCTTGTACGGACTAGCCTCGGGGACCCAGTACTTC,CASSLYGLASGTQYF
few,.,TRBV7-2,TRBJ1-5,TGTGCCAGCAGCTTAGAGGGCGGACGGTTTAGCAATCAGCCCCAGCATTTT,CASSLEGGRFSNQPQHF
few,.,TRBV28,TRBJ1-2,TGTGCCAGCAGTTTGAGGCGGACAGGCTACACCTTC,CASSLRRTGYTF
many,.,TRBV5-4,TRBJ2-5,TGTGCCAGCAGCTTCCACAGGATGCCAGAAGAGACCCAGTACTTC,CASSFHRMPEETQYF
few,TRBD2,TRBV7-9,TRBJ2-2,TGTGCCAGCAGCTCCCGGGGGCGGGAGGGCGCGGCCGGGGAGCTGTTTTTT,CASSSRGREGAAGELFF
few,.,TRBV4-1,TRBJ2-1,TGCGCCAGCAGCCAAGCGGGACAAAGGAATGAGCAGTTCTTC,CASSQAGQRNEQFF
many,TRBD2,TRBV20-1,TRBJ2-3,TGCAGTGCTAGTCCCCCGCAAGGGAGGGCCGCGAATACGCAGTATTTT,CSASPPQGRAANTQYF
few,TRBD1,TRBV7-2,TRBJ2-3,TGTGCCAGCAGCTTAAGGATCCCTGGACAGGGAACAGATACGCAGTATTTT,CASSLRIPGQGTDTQYF
many,.,TRBV11-1,TRBJ1-1,TGTGCCAGCAGCTTACGTGAGACTGAAGCTTTCTTT,CASSLRETEAFF
few,TRBD1,TRBV7-3,TRBJ2-1,TGTGCCTCGTCCCGGGACAGCATCTCAGGAGGTGAGCAGTTCTTC,CASSRDSISGGEQFF
few,TRBD2,TRBV5-4,TRBJ2-5,TGTGCCAGCAGGACCCTGACTAGCGGGAATCAAGAGACCCAGTACTTC,CASRTLTSGNQETQYF
.,.,TRBV27,TRBJ1-2,TGTGCCTCCAAAGGGGAGGGGAGGCGGTATGGCTACACCTTC,CASKGEGRRYGYTF
.,TRBD1,TRBV19,TRBJ2-5,TGTGCCAGTAGGAATACAGGGACAGTTGAGACCCAGTACTTC,CASRNTGTVETQYF
.,TRBD2,TRBV6-2/TRBV6-3,TRBJ2-5,TGTGCCAGCAGCGGGGGACTAGCGGGAGTAGAGACCCAGTACTTC,CASSGGLAGVETQYF